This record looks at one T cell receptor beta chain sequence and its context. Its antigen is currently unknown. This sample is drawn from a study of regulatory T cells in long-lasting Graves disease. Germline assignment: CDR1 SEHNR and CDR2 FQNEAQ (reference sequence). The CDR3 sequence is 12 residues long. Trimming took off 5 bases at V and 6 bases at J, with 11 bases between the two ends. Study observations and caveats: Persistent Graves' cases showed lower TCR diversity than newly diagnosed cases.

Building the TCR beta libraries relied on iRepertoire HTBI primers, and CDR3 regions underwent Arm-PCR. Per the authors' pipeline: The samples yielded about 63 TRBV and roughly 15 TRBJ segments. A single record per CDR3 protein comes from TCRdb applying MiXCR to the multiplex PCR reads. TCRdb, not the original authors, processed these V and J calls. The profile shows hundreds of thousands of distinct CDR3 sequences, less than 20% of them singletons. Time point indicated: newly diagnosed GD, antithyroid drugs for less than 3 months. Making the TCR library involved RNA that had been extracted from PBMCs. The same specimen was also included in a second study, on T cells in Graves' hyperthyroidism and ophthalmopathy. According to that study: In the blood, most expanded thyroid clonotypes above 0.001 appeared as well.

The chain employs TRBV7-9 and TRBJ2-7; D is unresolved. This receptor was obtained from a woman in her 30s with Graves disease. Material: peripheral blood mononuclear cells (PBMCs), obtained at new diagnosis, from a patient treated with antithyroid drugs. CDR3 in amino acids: CASSVRISEQYF. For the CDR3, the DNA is TGTGCCAGCAGCGTAAGGATTTCCGAGCAGTACTTC.